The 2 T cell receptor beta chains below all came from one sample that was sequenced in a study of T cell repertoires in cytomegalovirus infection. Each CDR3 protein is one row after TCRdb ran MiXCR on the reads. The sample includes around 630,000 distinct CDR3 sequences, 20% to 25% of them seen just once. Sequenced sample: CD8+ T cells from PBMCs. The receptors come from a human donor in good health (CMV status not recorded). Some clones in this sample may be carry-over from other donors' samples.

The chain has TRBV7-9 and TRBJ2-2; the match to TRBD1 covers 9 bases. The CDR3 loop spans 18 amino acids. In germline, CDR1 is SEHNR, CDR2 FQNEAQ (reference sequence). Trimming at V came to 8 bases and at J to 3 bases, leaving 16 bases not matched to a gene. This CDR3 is CASPIRSGTGLDTGELFF. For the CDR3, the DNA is TGTGCCAGCCCTATTCGATCCGGGACAGGGTTGGACACCGGGGAGCTGTTTTTT. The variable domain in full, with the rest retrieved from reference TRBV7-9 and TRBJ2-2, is DTGVSQNPRHKITKRGQNVTFRCDPISEHNRLYWYRQTLGQGPEFLTYFQNEAQLEKSRLLSDRFSAERPKGSFSTLEIQRTEQGDSAMYLCASPIRSGTGLDTGELFFGEGSRLTVL.

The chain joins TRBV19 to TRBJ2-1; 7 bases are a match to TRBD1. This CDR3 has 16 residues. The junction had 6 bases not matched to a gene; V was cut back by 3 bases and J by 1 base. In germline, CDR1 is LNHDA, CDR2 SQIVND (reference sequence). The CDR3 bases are TGTGCCAGTAGTATCCACGCAGGGGGTTCCTACAATGAGCAGTTCTTC. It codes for CASSIHAGGSYNEQFF.